Shown below are 8 T cell receptor beta chains from a single sample sequenced in a study of cytomegalovirus exposure and HLA in healthy donors. The PCR ran on 60 Vbeta and 13 Jbeta primers. Generated by immunoSEQ multiplex PCR, the TCRdb table keeps only in-frame clones and is missing some. Of 75,000 to 95,000 clones detected, more than 70% appear once; the ten largest clones hold approximately 4%. The sequencing input was PBMCs. The receptors come from a male donor in good health and CMV-seropositive.

This rearrangement joins TRBV6-5 to TRBJ1-1; D unresolved. The CDR3 loop spans 13 amino acids. V was shortened by 7 bases and J by 2 bases, with 11 bases between the two germline ends. Per the germline V gene, CDR1 is MNHEY and CDR2 is SVGAGI. The CDR3 here is CASTQTGNTEAFF. The DNA of the CDR3 is TGTGCCAGCACTCAAACCGGTAACACTGAAGCTTTCTTT.

V usage is TRBV28 and J usage is TRBJ2-7, with a possible D match to TRBD1 (6 bases). This CDR3 is 15 amino acids long. CDR1 and CDR2 from the germline V gene are MDHEN and SYDVKM. V gave up 4 bases and J gave up 5 bases, with 18 bases separating them. The CDR3 sequence is CASSSPASGADEQYF. The DNA of the CDR3 is TGTGCCAGCAGTTCGCCAGCTTCAGGGGCAGACGAGCAGTACTTC.

This clone was counted once. The J gene is TRBJ1-5, the V gene TRBV7-8; possible D gene TRBD1, 5 bases. CDR1 is SGHVS and CDR2 is FQNEAQ in the germline V gene. V lost 8 bases and J lost 0, with 8 bases in between. The CDR3 consists of 13 residues. The DNA of the CDR3 is TGTGCCAGCGGGGGGGGTAGCAATCAGCCCCAGCATTTT. Protein sequence: CASGGGSNQPQHF. The complete variable domain, with remaining parts taken from reference TRBV7-8 and TRBJ1-5, reads GAGVSQSPRYKVAKRGQDVALRCDPISGHVSLFWYQQALGQGPEFLTYFQNEAQLDKSGLPSDRFFAERPEGSVSTLKIQRTQQEDSAVYLCASGGGSNQPQHFGDGTRLSIL.

The gene calls are TRBV2 and TRBJ1-4, with D perhaps matching TRBD1 (6 bases). The CDR3 consists of 15 residues. In germline, CDR1 is SNHLY, CDR2 FYNNEI. The V end was cut by 5 bases, the J end by 0 bases, with 10 bases between. The CDR3 spells CASSPTGATNEKLFF. CDR3 bases: TGTGCCAGCAGTCCGACAGGCGCAACTAATGAAAAACTGTTTTTT.

V gene TRBV18 combines with J gene TRBJ2-7; maybe TRBD1 (5 bases). The CDR3 runs 14 residues. With 1 base removed from V and 4 bases from J, the gap between germline ends came to 11 bases. Germline V CDR1 and CDR2: KGHSH, LQKENI. The DNA of the CDR3 is TGTGCCAGCTCACCACTAGACAGCCCATACGAGCAGTACTTC. Residues: CASSPLDSPYEQYF.

The chain joins TRBV27 to TRBJ2-7; 11 positions agree with TRBD1. In germline, CDR1 is MNHEY, CDR2 SMNVEV (reference sequence). Trimming removed 5 bases from V and 3 bases from J; junction bases left unmatched: 6. The CDR3 loop spans 15 amino acids. The CDR3 bases are TGTGCCAGCAGTCCCTCCGGGACAGGGGGCTACGAGCAGTACTTC. Translated: CASSPSGTGGYEQYF.

The chain links TRBV7-9 to TRBJ1-2; no firm D call. This CDR3 contains 14 residues. CDR1 is SEHNR and CDR2 is FQNEAQ in the germline V gene (reference sequence). V dropped 2 bases and J dropped 8 bases, with 15 bases sitting between them. CDR3 DNA: TGTGCCAGCAGCTTAAGAGGCCTACAAGAGGGCTACACCTTC. Translated, it gives CASSLRGLQEGYTF. The full variable domain, its missing parts supplied by reference TRBV7-9 and TRBJ1-2, is DTGVSQNPRHKITKRGQNVTFRCDPISEHNRLYWYRQTLGQGPEFLTYFQNEAQLEKSRLLSDRFSAERPKGSFSTLEIQRTEQGDSAMYLCASSLRGLQEGYTFGSGTRLTVV.

This sequence joins TRBV29-1 and TRBJ1-2, with 9 bases lining up with TRBD1. Germline CDR1 and CDR2: SQVTM and ANQGSEA. This CDR3 region has 13 residues. V lost 4 bases and J lost 7; bases outside the gene matches: 7. CDR3 loop: CSVGDRDQSGYTF. The CDR3, as DNA: TGCAGCGTTGGGGACAGGGATCAATCTGGCTACACCTTC.